This TCR beta chain comes out of a study of shared clonotypes between healthy human individuals. The CDR3 contains 14 residues. Germline loops: CDR1 MNHNY, CDR2 SVGAGI (reference sequence). V lost 2 bases to trimming and J lost 6 bases; unmatched junction nucleotides: 4. Sequenced by immunoSEQ multiplex PCR; TCRdb stores in-frame clones only, minus some. The sample includes 980,000 or so clones, 70% to 85% seen only once; the top ten take about 1.5%. This TCR was sampled from a man in his late teens or twenties in good health. The chain carries TRBV6-6 and TRBJ2-7, with 10 bases aligning to TRBD1. The sequenced material came from memory CD4+ T cells sorted from blood. Documented subset: CD45RA-negative fraction. CDR3 region: CASSYRDRGGEQYF. For the CDR3, the DNA is TGTGCCAGCAGTTACCGGGACAGGGGAGGCGAGCAGTACTTC.